This T cell receptor (beta chain) was retrieved from a study of CD8 T cells in acute hepatitis C reinfection. Sequencing used immunoSEQ multiplex PCR; TCRdb keeps in-frame clones, though not all of them. This repertoire shows 30,000 to 45,000 clones, around 85% found once; its top ten account for over 9.5%. Study-wide points: Only TCRbeta was bulk sequenced, so alphabeta pairing of public clonotypes remains unknown.

As regards this clone: The antigen is not known.

As for time point: naive CD8 control sorted from an acute-time-point sample. Trimming took 1 base from V and 8 from J; bases not matched to a gene: 9. Germline V gene lookup returns CDR1 SGDLS and CDR2 YYNGEE. The length of the CDR3 is 16 residues. Sequencing was performed on naive CD8+ T cells from PBMCs. V gene TRBV9 combines with J gene TRBJ2-1; 10 bases align to TRBD1. The TCR was taken from a woman between 18 and 29 years old who spontaneously cleared hepatitis C infection. For the CDR3, the DNA is TGTGCCAGCAGCGTACCAACCGGGACAGGGGCGGATGAGCAGTTCTTC. Translation gives CASSVPTGTGADEQFF.